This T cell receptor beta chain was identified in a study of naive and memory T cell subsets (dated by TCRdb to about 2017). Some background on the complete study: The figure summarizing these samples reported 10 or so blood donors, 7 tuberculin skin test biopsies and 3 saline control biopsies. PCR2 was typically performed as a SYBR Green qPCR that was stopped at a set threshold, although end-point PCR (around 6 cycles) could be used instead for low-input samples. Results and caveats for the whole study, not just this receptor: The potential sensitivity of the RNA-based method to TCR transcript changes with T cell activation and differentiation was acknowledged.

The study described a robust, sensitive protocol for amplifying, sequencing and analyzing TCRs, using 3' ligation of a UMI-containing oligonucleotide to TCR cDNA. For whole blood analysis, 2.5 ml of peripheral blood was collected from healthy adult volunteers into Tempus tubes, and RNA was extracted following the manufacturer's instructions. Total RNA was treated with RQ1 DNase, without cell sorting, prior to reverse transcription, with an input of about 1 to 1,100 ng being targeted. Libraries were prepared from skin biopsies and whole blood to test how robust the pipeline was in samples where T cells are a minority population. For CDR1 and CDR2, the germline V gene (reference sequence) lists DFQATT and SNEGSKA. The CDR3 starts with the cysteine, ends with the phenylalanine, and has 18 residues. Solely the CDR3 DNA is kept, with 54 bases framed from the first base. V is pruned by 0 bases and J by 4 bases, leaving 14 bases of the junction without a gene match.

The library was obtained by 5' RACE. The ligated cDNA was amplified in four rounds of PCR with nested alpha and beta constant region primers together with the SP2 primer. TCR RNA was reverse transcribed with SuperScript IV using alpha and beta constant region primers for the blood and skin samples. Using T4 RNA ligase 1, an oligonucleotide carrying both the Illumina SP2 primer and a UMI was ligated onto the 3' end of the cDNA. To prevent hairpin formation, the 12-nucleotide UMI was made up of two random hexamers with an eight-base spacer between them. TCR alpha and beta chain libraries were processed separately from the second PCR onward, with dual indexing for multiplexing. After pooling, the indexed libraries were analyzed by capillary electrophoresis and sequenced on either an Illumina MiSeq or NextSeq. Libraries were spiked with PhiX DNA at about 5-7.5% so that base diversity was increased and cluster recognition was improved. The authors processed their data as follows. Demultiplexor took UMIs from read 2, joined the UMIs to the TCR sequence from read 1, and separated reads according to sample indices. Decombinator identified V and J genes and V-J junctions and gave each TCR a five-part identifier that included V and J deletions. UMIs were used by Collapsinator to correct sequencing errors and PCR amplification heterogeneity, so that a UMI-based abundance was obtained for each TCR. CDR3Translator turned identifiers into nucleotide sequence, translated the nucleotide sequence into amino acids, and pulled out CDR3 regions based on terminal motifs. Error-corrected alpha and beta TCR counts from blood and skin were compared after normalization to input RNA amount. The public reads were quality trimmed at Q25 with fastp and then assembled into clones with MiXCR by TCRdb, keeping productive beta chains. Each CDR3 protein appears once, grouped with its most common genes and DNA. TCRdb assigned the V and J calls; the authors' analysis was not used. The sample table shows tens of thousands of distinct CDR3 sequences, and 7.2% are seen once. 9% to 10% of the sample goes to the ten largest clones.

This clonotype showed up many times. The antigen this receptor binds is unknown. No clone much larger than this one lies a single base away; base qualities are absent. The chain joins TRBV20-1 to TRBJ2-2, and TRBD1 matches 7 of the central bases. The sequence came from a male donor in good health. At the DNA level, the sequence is TGCAGTGCTAGAGATCGTCCAGTTAAGGGGGCGGGCACCGGGGAGCTGTTTTTT. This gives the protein CSARDRPVKGAGTGELFF.